This T cell receptor (beta chain) was recovered during a study of blood T cell repertoires in COVID-19. The method was immunoSEQ multiplex PCR; TCRdb's version includes in-frame clones alone and lacks a portion of them. The profile shows 250,000 to 350,000 clones, 89% of them singletons. CDR1 is SQVTM, CDR2 ANQGSEA, per germline. The length of the CDR3 is 12 residues. V shed 1 base and J 6 bases; nucleotides not matched to a gene: 2. The V call is TRBV29-1, the J call TRBJ1-1; 7 positions match TRBD1. Specimen: peripheral blood. This TCR was recovered from an older woman with acute or convalescent COVID-19. The CDR3 here is CSVEGDSAEAFF. The CDR3 region has the DNA TGCAGCGTTGAAGGGGACAGCGCTGAAGCTTTCTTT.